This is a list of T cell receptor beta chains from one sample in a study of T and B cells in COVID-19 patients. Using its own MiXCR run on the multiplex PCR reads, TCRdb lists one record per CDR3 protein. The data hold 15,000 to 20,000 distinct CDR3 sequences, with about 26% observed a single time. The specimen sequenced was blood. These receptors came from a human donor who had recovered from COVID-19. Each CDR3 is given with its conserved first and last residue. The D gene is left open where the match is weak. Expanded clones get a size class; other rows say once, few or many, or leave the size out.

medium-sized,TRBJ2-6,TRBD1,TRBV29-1,CSVDPTGGSGANVLTF,TGCAGCGTGGACCCTACAGGGGGCAGTGGGGCCAACGTCCTGACTTTC
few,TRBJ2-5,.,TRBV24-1,CATSGGQGQETQYF,TGTGCCACCAGTGGAGGCCAGGGGCAAGAGACCCAGTACTTC
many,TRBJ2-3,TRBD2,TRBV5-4,CASSSVAGAPTDTQYF,TGTGCCAGCAGCTCGGTAGCGGGGGCGCCCACAGATACGCAGTATTTT
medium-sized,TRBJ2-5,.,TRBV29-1,CSVDEAGTQYF,TGCAGCGTTGATGAGGCCGGGACCCAGTACTTC
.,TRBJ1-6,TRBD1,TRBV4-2,CASSQQGADNSPLHF,TGTGCCAGCAGCCAACAGGGGGCCGATAATTCACCCCTCCACTTT
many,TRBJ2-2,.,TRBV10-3,CATRGPTDTGELFF,TGTGCCACCCGGGGGCCCACAGACACCGGGGAGCTGTTTTTT
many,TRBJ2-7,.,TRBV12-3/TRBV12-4,CASSLEGGSRYEQYF,TGTGCCAGCAGTTTAGAAGGGGGATCCCGCTACGAGCAGTACTTC
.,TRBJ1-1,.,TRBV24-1,CATSDAGPTEAFF,TGTGCCACCAGTGATGCAGGGCCCACTGAAGCTTTCTTT
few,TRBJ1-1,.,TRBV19,CASRVGDLTGDTEAFF,TGTGCCAGTAGGGTGGGGGACCTTACCGGGGACACTGAAGCTTTCTTT
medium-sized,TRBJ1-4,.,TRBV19,CASSAYQGSNEKLFF,TGTGCCAGTAGTGCCTATCAGGGCTCAAATGAAAAACTGTTTTTT
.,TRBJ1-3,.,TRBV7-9,CASSLAGTYSGNTIYF,TGTGCCAGCAGCTTAGCGGGTACTTATTCTGGAAACACCATATATTTT
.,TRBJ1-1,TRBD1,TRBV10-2,CAISSPGQDFEAFF,TGTGCCATCAGCTCTCCGGGACAGGATTTTGAAGCTTTCTTT
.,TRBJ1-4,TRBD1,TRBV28,CASSSPGGGEKLFF,TGTGCCAGCAGTTCCCCAGGGGGCGGTGAAAAACTGTTTTTT
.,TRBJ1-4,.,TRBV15,CATSGLPNEKLFF,TGTGCCACCAGCGGACTCCCTAATGAAAAACTGTTTTTT